The 7 T cell receptor beta chains in this list originate from one sample, sequenced in a study of T cells and Merkel cell carcinoma outcomes. Repertoires were generated with immunoSEQ multiplex PCR, while TCRdb's copy carries only in-frame clones and drops some. Of about 15,000 clones in the sample, about four fifths were seen once. The specimen sequenced was tumor tissue from Merkel cell carcinoma. The receptors here all came from a human donor with Merkel cell carcinoma.

This clone was observed once. The genes are TRBV28 and TRBJ2-1; no firm D call. The CDR3 has 12 residues. Germline CDR1 and CDR2: MDHEN and SYDVKM. With 2 bases removed from V and 5 bases from J, the gap between germline ends came to 4 bases. The CDR3 region is CASSLNDNEQFF. DNA of the CDR3: TGTGCCAGCAGTTTAAATGACAATGAGCAGTTCTTC.

About this clone itself: Given a much more abundant clone one base away, this may be a read error. The rearrangement links TRBV11-2 to TRBJ1-1; D is ambiguous. The V and J ends lost 1 base and 1 base respectively, with 4 bases between them. Germline CDR1 reads SGHAT; CDR2 reads FQNNGV. This CDR3 region has 13 residues. CDR3 sequence: CASSLGRNTEAFF. In DNA form, the CDR3 reads TGTGCCAGCAGCTTAGGGCGGAACACTGAAGCTTTCTTT.

This clone was observed a few times. The genes are TRBV27 and TRBJ2-5; maybe TRBD1 (6 bases). CDR1 and CDR2 (germline): MNHEY, SMNVEV (reference sequence). CDR3 length equals 15 residues. The germline V and J ends were trimmed by 4 bases and 1 base, with 13 bases remaining between them. DNA for the CDR3: TGTGCCAGCAGTTCGTACCCGGACAGCCAAGAGACCCAGTACTTC. Amino acids: CASSSYPDSQETQYF.

The rearrangement joins TRBV30 to TRBJ1-5, with 7 positions matching TRBD1. CDR1 and CDR2 from the germline V gene are GTSNPN and SVGIG (reference sequence). The CDR3 runs 15 residues. V was pared by 0 bases and J by 6 bases, with 8 bases of the junction left unmatched. The CDR3 sequence is CAWSVKNRGLQPQHF. In DNA form, the CDR3 reads TGTGCCTGGAGTGTAAAAAATAGGGGGCTTCAGCCCCAGCATTTT.

The genes are TRBV5-1 and TRBJ1-1; the match to TRBD1 covers 7 bases. V dropped 3 bases and J dropped 5; count of bases not matched to a gene: 7. Germline-derived CDR1 and CDR2 are SGHRS and YFSETQ. The CDR3 extends over 14 amino acids. CDR3 amino acids: CASSSGQDRTEAFF. Here the CDR3 DNA reads TGCGCCAGCAGCTCCGGACAGGACCGGACTGAAGCTTTCTTT. Using reference TRBV5-1 and TRBJ1-1 for the parts outside the CDR3, the full variable domain is KAGVTQTPRYLIKTRGQQVTLSCSPISGHRSVSWYQQTPGQGLQFLFEYFSETQRNKGNFPGRFSGRQFSNSRSEMNVSTLELGDSALYLCASSSGQDRTEAFFGQGTRLTVV.

The gene calls are TRBV28 and TRBJ2-2, with 9 bases matching TRBD2. After removal of 2 bases from V and 8 bases from J, the junction contained 6 bases not matched to a gene. This CDR3 region has 15 residues. CDR1 is MDHEN, CDR2 SYDVKM, per germline. Here the CDR3 DNA reads TGTGCCAGCAGTTTAAGCGGGGGGTCATCGGGGGAGCTGTTTTTT. Translating it yields CASSLSGGSSGELFF.

The J gene is TRBJ1-5, the V gene TRBV28; a weak D match, TRBD1 (5 bases). The CDR3 contains 17 residues. CDR1 is MDHEN and CDR2 is SYDVKM in the germline V gene. With 5 bases removed from V and 3 bases from J, the gap between germline ends came to 20 bases. DNA of the CDR3: TGTGCCAGCAGTCAACCATCACGACAGATCGACAATCAGCCCCAGCATTTT. This codes for CASSQPSRQIDNQPQHF.